The 28 T cell receptor beta chains presented below share a single source sample, sequenced in a study of CD8 T cells in Susac syndrome. Reverse transcription used roughly 0.45 to 1 ug RNA and random hexamers. TCRdb independently ran MiXCR on the immunoSEQ multiplex PCR reads; one entry per CDR3 protein. The sample has roughly 150,000 distinct CDR3 sequences, nearly 97% seen once. The sequenced sample was CD4+ T cells from PBMCs. The receptors originated from a human donor with Susac syndrome.

V is TRBV18 and J is TRBJ2-5; 7 bases align to TRBD1. V shed 1 base and J 4 bases; nucleotides not matched to a gene: 6. The CDR3 has 15 residues. Germline CDR1 and CDR2: KGHSH and LQKENI. The CDR3 is CASSPHNRGGETQYF. The CDR3 DNA follows: TGTGCCAGCTCACCACACAACAGGGGCGGAGAGACCCAGTACTTC.

The chain recombines TRBV7-9 with TRBJ2-2, with a possible D match to TRBD2 (5 bases). The CDR3 is 13 residues long. Per the germline V gene, CDR1 is SEHNR and CDR2 is FQNEAQ (reference sequence). Trimming took 2 bases from V and 8 from J, leaving 9 bases between them. CDR3 coding DNA: TGTGCCAGCAGCTTACTAGCAACTGGGGAGCTGTTTTTT. The encoded protein is CASSLLATGELFF.

The rearrangement uses TRBV29-1 and TRBJ2-1; tentatively, D is TRBD2 (6 bases). The length of the CDR3 is 14 residues. V lost 7 bases and J 10 bases, leaving 23 bases between the germline ends. In germline, CDR1 is SQVTM, CDR2 ANQGSEA. CDR3 sequence (DNA): TGCAGCGCTGTGAGGGGACTCGCAAACAGGGAGCAGTTCTTC. Translated, it gives CSAVRGLANREQFF.

CDR3 amino acids: CASKRTGPYEQYF. The CDR3 nucleotides read TGTGCCAGCAAAAGGACGGGCCCCTACGAGCAGTACTTC. The V gene is TRBV27, the J gene TRBJ2-7, with D unresolved. Germline CDR1 reads MNHEY; CDR2 reads SMNVEV (reference sequence). The CDR3 runs to 13 residues. Trimming left V 7 bases short and J 2 bases short, with 12 bases between.

The chain combines TRBV5-4 with TRBJ2-1, with D perhaps TRBD2 (5 bases). The germline V gene has CDR1 SGHNT and CDR2 YYREEE (reference sequence). Trimming removed 0 bases at V and 10 bases at J, with 14 bases between. This CDR3 has 14 residues. CDR3 region: CASSLGVSREEQFF. CDR3 in DNA: TGTGCCAGCAGCTTGGGTGTTAGCCGGGAAGAGCAGTTCTTC.

This clonotype was seen just once. This sequence joins TRBV27 and TRBJ2-7; a weak D match, TRBD2 (5 bases). The CDR3 runs to 13 residues. CDR1 is MNHEY, CDR2 SMNVEV, per germline (reference sequence). The ends were cut back, 4 bases at V and 3 bases at J, with 10 bases in the middle. The CDR3 nucleotides read TGTGCCAGCAGTTCTAGCCGTTACTACGAGCAGTACTTC. This gives the protein CASSSSRYYEQYF.

The chain links TRBV20-1 to TRBJ2-5; the D gene could be TRBD1 or TRBD2 (6 bases each). CDR3 length equals 14 residues. V was pared by 6 bases and J by 5 bases, with 19 bases between. CDR1 is DFQATT and CDR2 is SNEGSKA in the germline V gene (reference sequence). Here the CDR3 DNA reads TGCAGTGCCGTAAAGGGGGGAGTTAGGGAGACCCAGTACTTC. Translation gives CSAVKGGVRETQYF.

The V and J genes are TRBV13 and TRBJ1-3; no reliable D call. CDR1 PRHDT and CDR2 FYEKMQ come from the germline V gene (reference sequence). Trimming removed 3 bases from V and 4 bases from J, with 7 bases in between. The CDR3 extends over 13 amino acids. The CDR3 DNA follows: TGTGCCAGCAGCTTCGGCGGGGGAAACACCATATATTTT. This codes for CASSFGGGNTIYF.

The V gene is TRBV18, the J gene TRBJ2-1; D is unresolved. Germline V gene lookup returns CDR1 KGHSH and CDR2 LQKENI. The CDR3 covers 12 residues. Trimming pared 3 bases from V and 6 bases from J, leaving 6 bases between. CDR3 sequence (DNA): TGTGCCAGCTCACCCAGCGTCAATGAGCAGTTCTTC. It translates to CASSPSVNEQFF.

V usage is TRBV20-1 and J usage is TRBJ2-3; TRBD2 matches 15 bases. CDR3 length equals 18 residues. Per germline, CDR1 DFQATT and CDR2 SNEGSKA (reference sequence). V dropped 5 bases and J dropped 4; count of bases not matched to a gene: 13. The CDR3 bases are TGCAGTGCTCTGCGGACTAGCGGGAGGGCCTATGCGGCAGATACGCAGTATTTT. Translation: CSALRTSGRAYAADTQYF.

This rearrangement joins TRBV4-2 to TRBJ1-6; the match to TRBD1 covers 9 bases. The CDR3 spans 16 residues. Germline V lookup: CDR1 LGHNA, CDR2 YNFKEQ. J gave up 5 bases and V 0 bases, and 2 bases lay outside the gene matches. CDR3 in DNA: TGTGCCAGCAGCCAAGAAGGGACAGGGCATAATTCACCCCTCCACTTT. The encoded protein is CASSQEGTGHNSPLHF.

The genes are TRBV24-1 and TRBJ2-1, with TRBD2 matching over 8 bases. Germline values: CDR1 KGHDR, CDR2 SFDVKD. J gave up 0 bases and V 1 base, and 1 base lay outside the gene matches. The CDR3 has 16 amino acids. The CDR3 region is CATSDFGTSSYNEQFF. CDR3 DNA sequence: TGTGCCACCAGTGATTTCGGGACTAGCTCCTACAATGAGCAGTTCTTC.

J is TRBJ1-1 and V is TRBV29-1, with 7 bases fitting TRBD1. The CDR3 runs to 13 residues. Germline CDR1 reads SQVTM; CDR2 reads ANQGSEA. The J segment lost 1 base and the V segment lost 3 bases, leaving 2 bases of the junction unmatched. The CDR3 sequence: CSVDRQGNTEAFF. DNA of the CDR3: TGCAGCGTTGATCGACAGGGGAACACTGAAGCTTTCTTT.

The gene calls are TRBV12-3 or TRBV12-4 and TRBJ2-5, with D possibly TRBD1 on 5 matching bases. This CDR3 is built from 14 residues. V shed 7 bases and J shed 2 bases, with 14 bases lying between them. The CDR3 DNA reads TGTGCCAGCAATCGACAGATGGGGCAAGAGACCCAGTACTTC. It codes for CASNRQMGQETQYF.

The V call is TRBV29-1, the J call TRBJ2-1, with 9 bases lining up with TRBD2. J was trimmed by 6 bases and V by 4 bases; bases with no gene match: 10. The germline V gene encodes CDR1 SQVTM and CDR2 ANQGSEA. This CDR3 region has 15 residues. The CDR3 reads CSVGYRGRGGNEQFF. CDR3 DNA: TGCAGCGTTGGGTACCGCGGGAGGGGTGGCAATGAGCAGTTCTTC.

V usage is TRBV10-3 and J usage is TRBJ2-4; TRBD1 is a possible D gene (6 bases). Germline values: CDR1 ENHRY, CDR2 SYGVKD. Deletions cut 2 bases from V and 3 bases from J, with 14 bases between. The length of the CDR3 is 16 residues. The CDR3 sequence is CAISELADSGKNIQYF. The CDR3 DNA is TGTGCCATCAGTGAGCTTGCGGACAGCGGCAAAAACATTCAGTACTTC.

The chain couples TRBV20-1 to TRBJ1-1, with D possibly being TRBD1 (5 bases). V was shortened by 0 bases and J by 3 bases, with 20 bases between the two germline ends. This CDR3 has 17 residues. CDR1 DFQATT and CDR2 SNEGSKA come from the germline V gene (reference sequence). CDR3 amino acids: CSARDLFDSRGDTEAFF. Written as DNA, the CDR3 is TGCAGTGCTAGAGATCTCTTCGACAGCCGGGGCGACACTGAAGCTTTCTTT.

J is TRBJ2-3 and V is TRBV12-5; 11 nucleotides match TRBD2. The CDR3 is 17 amino acids. The germline V gene has CDR1 LGHNT and CDR2 FRNRAP. After removal of 4 bases from V and 2 bases from J, the junction contained 8 bases not matched to a gene. The chain's CDR3 is CASGSTELAGDTDTQYF. The CDR3 DNA reads TGTGCTAGTGGTTCCACCGAACTAGCGGGGGACACAGATACGCAGTATTTT.

This chain links TRBV4-1 with TRBJ1-1, with TRBD1 identical over 11 bases. Germline V lookup: CDR1 MGHRA, CDR2 YSYEKL. This CDR3 region has 15 residues. V lost 2 bases and J lost 8; bases outside the gene matches: 7. CDR3 coding DNA: TGCGCCAGCAGCCAACTTCCGGGACAGGGGGGCGAAGCTTTCTTT. Protein product: CASSQLPGQGGEAFF.

V is TRBV20-1 and J is TRBJ1-4; a possible D gene is TRBD1 (5 bases). CDR1 and CDR2 (germline): DFQATT, SNEGSKA (reference sequence). The V end was cut by 3 bases, the J end by 10 bases, with 15 bases between. The CDR3 contains 13 residues. The CDR3: CSASWGLGGKLFF. CDR3 coding DNA: TGCAGTGCTAGTTGGGGACTCGGGGGAAAACTGTTTTTT.

The chain combines TRBV2 with TRBJ1-5, with 9 bases matching TRBD1. V lost 6 bases, J lost 9 bases, and 12 bases stayed unmatched. This CDR3 is built from 15 residues. Looked up from germline, CDR1 is SNHLY and CDR2 is FYNNEI. CDR3 nucleotides: TGTGCCAGCAGAAGACAGGGGGTTTCCCCGTGGCCCCAGCATTTT. Protein product: CASRRQGVSPWPQHF. Full variable domain (outside the CDR3, taken from reference TRBV2 and TRBJ1-5): EPEVTQTPSHQVTQMGQEVILRCVPISNHLYFYWYRQILGQKVEFLVSFYNNEISEKSEIFDDQFSVERPDGSNFTLKIRSTKLEDSAMYFCASRRQGVSPWPQHFGDGTRLSIL.

The chain combines TRBV21-1 with TRBJ2-4; TRBD1 is taken as the D call from the table, unchecked against the DNA. TRBV21-1 is assigned pseudogene status. CDR3 size: 14 residues. CDR3 region: CASPLGRAGNIQYF. The CDR3 DNA is TGTGCCAGCCCTTTGGGCCGGGCCGGGAACATTCAGTACTTC.

The chain recombines TRBV7-3 with TRBJ2-1, with D unresolved. The CDR3 is made up of 13 amino acids. V lost 1 base and J lost 5, with 6 bases in between. CDR1 is SGHTA and CDR2 is FQGTGA in the germline V gene. Here the CDR3 reads CASSLRANNEQFF. The CDR3 nucleotides are TGTGCCAGCAGCTTAAGAGCGAACAATGAGCAGTTCTTC.

This clonotype was counted a single time. The chain has TRBV6-2 or TRBV6-3 and TRBJ2-3; D not resolved. This CDR3 has 15 residues. CDR1 is MNHEY, CDR2 SVGEGT, per germline. The V gene lost 7 bases and the J gene lost 0 bases, with 14 bases spanning the gap. The chain's CDR3 is CASTPAARSTDTQYF. The CDR3 bases are TGTGCCAGCACCCCGGCTGCGCGGAGCACAGATACGCAGTATTTT.

The CDR3 protein is CASSGTGLPYEQYF. The CDR3 region has the DNA TGTGCCAGCAGTGGTACAGGGTTGCCCTACGAGCAGTACTTC. This rearrangement joins TRBV28 to TRBJ2-7; tentatively, D is TRBD1 (6 bases). Germline values: CDR1 MDHEN, CDR2 SYDVKM. The ends were cut back, 5 bases at V and 2 bases at J, with 13 bases in the middle. This CDR3 has 14 residues.

J is TRBJ2-7 and V is TRBV20-1; D is unresolved. The CDR3 has 14 residues. Trimming cost V 5 bases and J 2 bases, with 16 bases left between them. Per the germline V gene, CDR1 is DFQATT and CDR2 is SNEGSKA (reference sequence). The CDR3 coding sequence is TGCAGTGCTCCAGACCCGTCAGGAGCCTACGAGCAGTACTTC. This sequence encodes CSAPDPSGAYEQYF.

This chain joins TRBV27 and TRBJ1-6, with TRBD1 as a possible D gene (6 bases). V lost 2 bases and J lost 10, with 15 bases in between. The CDR3 totals 15 residues. Per germline, CDR1 MNHEY and CDR2 SMNVEV (reference sequence). Here the CDR3 reads CASSLGGRLRSPLHF. CDR3 nucleotides: TGTGCCAGCAGTTTAGGGGGCAGGTTGCGGTCACCCCTCCACTTT.

Written as DNA, the CDR3 is TGTGCCAGCTCACCCGCGGGACTAGCGGGAGTCTACGAGCAGTACTTC. It specifies CASSPAGLAGVYEQYF. This chain joins TRBV18 and TRBJ2-7, with 14 bases lining up with TRBD2. Germline V CDR1 and CDR2: KGHSH, LQKENI. The CDR3 totals 16 residues. The V segment lost 3 bases and the J segment 3 bases; nucleotides outside the gene matches: 4.